These 4 T cell receptor beta chains were all obtained from the same sample, sequenced in a study of blood T cell repertoires in COVID-19. Some clones are missing from TCRdb's copy, which holds only in-frame ones; the method was immunoSEQ multiplex PCR. The sample has some 330,000 clones; around 84% are singletons. Sequencing was carried out using PBMCs or T cells enriched from blood (not recorded which). Receptor source: a young man who had recovered from COVID-19.

V and J are TRBV19 and TRBJ2-2; TRBD2 agrees at 7 bases. From germline, CDR1 is LNHDA and CDR2 SQIVND (reference sequence). Unmatched junction bases numbered 5, after V lost 3 bases and J lost 7 bases. The CDR3 consists of 14 residues. The CDR3 DNA reads as TGTGCCAGTAGTATTCAGCGGGACGTCGGGGAGCTGTTTTTT. Encoded protein: CASSIQRDVGELFF. The full variable domain, in which reference TRBV19 and TRBJ2-2 provide the parts outside the CDR3, is DGGITQSPKYLFRKEGQNVTLSCEQNLNHDAMYWYRQDPGQGLRLIYYSQIVNDFQKGDIAEGYSVSREKKESFPLTVTSAQKNPTAFYLCASSIQRDVGELFFGEGSRLTVL.

This rearrangement joins TRBV19 to TRBJ1-2; 10 bases line up with TRBD1. J was trimmed by 8 bases and V by 8 bases; bases with no gene match: 8. CDR1 is LNHDA and CDR2 is SQIVND in the germline V gene (reference sequence). The CDR3 is made up of 13 amino acids. Written as DNA, the CDR3 is TGTGCCAGTGCCAACCGGGACAGGGGCGGCTACACCTTC. It encodes CASANRDRGGYTF.

The chain links TRBV4-1 to TRBJ2-3, with TRBD1 matching over 9 bases. Trimming removed 1 base from V and 3 bases from J; junction bases left unmatched: 11. Germline V lookup: CDR1 MGHRA, CDR2 YSYEKL. This CDR3 is built from 18 residues. The CDR3 region is CASSQARPWTGVTDTQYF. As DNA, the CDR3 is TGCGCCAGCAGCCAAGCCCGACCCTGGACAGGGGTTACAGATACGCAGTATTTT.

In this sample, this clone turned up once. The chain uses TRBV28 and TRBJ2-7, with TRBD2 as a possible D gene (6 bases). V lost 6 bases and J 1 base, leaving 10 bases between the germline ends. The CDR3 sequence is 13 residues long. CDR1 and CDR2 (germline): MDHEN, SYDVKM. CDR3 region: CASRTGASYEQYF. The CDR3 bases are TGTGCCAGCAGGACGGGAGCTTCCTACGAGCAGTACTTC.